The next 21 T cell receptor beta chains were all read from a single sample in a study of blood T cell repertoires in COVID-19. Sequencing was performed with immunoSEQ multiplex PCR; in TCRdb, only in-frame clones are kept and a portion is missing. The data hold about 350,000 clones, with around 91% observed a single time. The sample comprised peripheral blood. The receptors originated from a young woman who had recovered from COVID-19.

The gene calls are TRBV12-3 or TRBV12-4 and TRBJ2-1, with 8 bases lining up with TRBD2. The CDR3 is 13 residues long. The V gene end was trimmed by 7 bases and the J gene end by 9 bases; junction bases not matched to a gene: 8. CDR3 coding DNA: TGTGCCAGCACCGTGGGACTAGATGGTGAGCAGTTCTTC. It codes for CASTVGLDGEQFF.

This chain joins TRBV6-5 and TRBJ2-2, with 8 bases that match TRBD2. The CDR3 consists of 16 residues. The germline gives CDR1 MNHEY, CDR2 SVGAGI. Trimming removed 0 bases from V and 5 bases from J; junction bases left unmatched: 5. CDR3: CASSYSTGGGTGELFF. CDR3 DNA: TGTGCCAGCAGTTACTCAACGGGAGGGGGAACCGGGGAGCTGTTTTTT.

This sequence joins TRBV9 and TRBJ2-3; TRBD1 matches 9 bases. J gave up 2 bases and V 4 bases, and 20 bases lay outside the gene matches. The CDR3 runs 20 residues. Looked up from germline, CDR1 is SGDLS and CDR2 is YYNGEE. CDR3 nucleotides: TGTGCCAGCAGCCCGACAGGGGGGGGCGGGAAGGATGGAGTCACAGATACGCAGTATTTT. This gives the protein CASSPTGGGGKDGVTDTQYF.

In the case of this clone: Additional DNA sequences in this sample encode the identical CDR3. The CDR3 coding sequence is TGTGCCAGCTCACCAAATCAGGAGACCCAGTACTTC. Its translation: CASSPNQETQYF. This chain uses TRBV18 with TRBJ2-5; D call uncertain. CDR3 length equals 12 residues. Looked up from germline, CDR1 is KGHSH and CDR2 is LQKENI. Trimming pared 2 bases from V and 5 bases from J, leaving 6 bases between. The full variable domain, rest sourced from reference TRBV18 and TRBJ2-5, is NAGVMQNPRHLVRRRGQEARLRCSPMKGHSHVYWYRQLPEEGLKFMVYLQKENIIDESGMPKERFSAEFPKEGPSILRIQQVVRGDSAAYFCASSPNQETQYFGPGTRLLVL.

The count of this clone is one. J is TRBJ1-4 and V is TRBV19; D ambiguous. Germline loops: CDR1 LNHDA, CDR2 SQIVND (reference sequence). The CDR3 is 13 residues long. V was shortened by 7 bases and J by 6 bases, with 12 bases between the two germline ends. This CDR3 is CASTLWGDEKLFF. As DNA, the CDR3 is TGTGCCAGTACCCTGTGGGGAGATGAAAAACTGTTTTTT.

The chain combines TRBV28 with TRBJ1-2; D unresolved. Trimming took 5 bases from V and 8 from J, leaving 12 bases between them. This CDR3 region has 12 residues. CDR1 and CDR2 (germline): MDHEN, SYDVKM. The CDR3 is CASSPRLLGYTF. The CDR3 nucleotides read TGTGCCAGCAGTCCCCGTCTCCTGGGCTACACCTTC.

This clone was seen only once. The chain joins TRBV4-1 to TRBJ1-2, with D possibly being TRBD1 (5 bases). V lost 3 bases and J 2 bases, leaving 16 bases between the germline ends. Germline V gene lookup returns CDR1 MGHRA and CDR2 YSYEKL. CDR3 length equals 16 residues. The DNA of the CDR3 is TGCGCCAGCAGCCAGGGGCCGGGAGTTGGGAACTATGGCTACACCTTC. Amino acid sequence: CASSQGPGVGNYGYTF.

The gene calls are TRBV19 and TRBJ2-2, with 9 nucleotides matching TRBD1. The length of the CDR3 is 14 residues. With V trimmed by 10 bases and J by 6 bases, 9 bases remained unmatched. Germline loops: CDR1 LNHDA, CDR2 SQIVND (reference sequence). The CDR3: CATQDRGSAGELFF. CDR3 nucleotides: TGTGCCACCCAAGACAGGGGGTCAGCCGGGGAGCTGTTTTTT.

The chain has TRBV11-3 and TRBJ2-5; 7 bases line up with TRBD1. The CDR3 totals 15 residues. Per germline, CDR1 SGHNT and CDR2 YENEEA. V dropped 2 bases and J dropped 3; count of bases not matched to a gene: 6. The CDR3 DNA is TGTGCCAGCAGCTTAACGGGGACAGTGGAAGAGACCCAGTACTTC. Translating it yields CASSLTGTVEETQYF.

The chain joins TRBV4-2 to TRBJ1-2; 7 bases map to TRBD1. The CDR3 covers 14 residues. Germline V gives CDR1 LGHNA, CDR2 YNFKEQ. The V gene end was trimmed by 6 bases and the J gene end by 2 bases; junction bases not matched to a gene: 6. The CDR3 loop reads CASRNRDSNYGYTF. The DNA for the CDR3 is TGTGCCAGCAGAAACCGGGACAGCAACTATGGCTACACCTTC.

This chain links TRBV6-5 with TRBJ2-3; 7 bases match TRBD1. CDR1 and CDR2 (germline): MNHEY, SVGAGI. This CDR3 is 13 amino acids long. The V and J ends lost 2 bases and 11 bases, in that order; junction bases with no gene match: 7. The CDR3 sequence is CASSYTDRALQYF. CDR3 DNA: TGTGCCAGCAGTTACACCGACAGGGCATTGCAGTATTTT.

This chain uses TRBV5-1 with TRBJ2-1; TRBD1 might be the D (6 bases). The ends were cut back, 4 bases at V and 2 bases at J, with 16 bases in the middle. This CDR3 is 16 amino acids long. In germline, CDR1 is SGHRS, CDR2 YFSETQ. The CDR3 loop reads CASSLRDTFAYNEQFF. CDR3 coding DNA: TGCGCCAGCAGCCTAAGGGACACTTTCGCCTACAATGAGCAGTTCTTC.

The chain couples TRBV27 to TRBJ1-3; D call uncertain. The CDR3 sequence is 15 residues long. Germline CDR1 MNHEY, CDR2 SMNVEV (reference sequence). V lost 5 bases and J lost 0, with 11 bases in between. The DNA for the CDR3 is TGTGCCAGCAGTCCCTACCTTAGCTCTGGAAACACCATATATTTT. Amino acids: CASSPYLSSGNTIYF.

The rearrangement links TRBV18 to TRBJ2-1; possibly TRBD2 for D (7 bases). Trimming removed 3 bases from V and 3 bases from J, with 24 bases in between. In germline, CDR1 is KGHSH, CDR2 LQKENI. This CDR3 spans 19 amino acids. The CDR3 DNA follows: TGTGCCAGCTCACCTAACTTCACGGTCGACAGGACTAGCTACAATGAGCAGTTCTTC. Translated, it gives CASSPNFTVDRTSYNEQFF. Full variable domain (outside the CDR3, taken from reference TRBV18 and TRBJ2-1): NAGVMQNPRHLVRRRGQEARLRCSPMKGHSHVYWYRQLPEEGLKFMVYLQKENIIDESGMPKERFSAEFPKEGPSILRIQQVVRGDSAAYFCASSPNFTVDRTSYNEQFFGPGTRLTVL.

The chain has TRBV21-1 and TRBJ2-1; the D call TRBD1 from the table was never checked on the DNA. TRBV21-1 is a listed pseudogene. The CDR3 consists of 17 residues. CDR3 DNA sequence: TGTGCCAGCAGCATGGAAAAGGACAGGAGCTCCTACAATGAGCAGTTCTTC. This gives the protein CASSMEKDRSSYNEQFF.

The chain uses TRBV5-6 and TRBJ1-1; 7 bases agree with TRBD1. The CDR3 has 16 residues. Trimming removed 4 bases from V and 8 bases from J; junction bases left unmatched: 17. Germline CDR1 is SGHDT and CDR2 is YYEEEE. CDR3 in DNA: TGTGCCAGCAGCGCCTTGCTCCCAGATAGGGACAGAGAAGCTTTCTTT. Encoded protein: CASSALLPDRDREAFF. Supplemented by reference TRBV5-6 and TRBJ1-1, the full variable domain reads DAGVTQSPTHLIKTRGQQVTLRCSPKSGHDTVSWYQQALGQGPQFIFQYYEEEERQRGNFPDRFSGHQFPNYSSELNVNALLLGDSALYLCASSALLPDRDREAFFGQGTRLTVV.

The chain couples TRBV5-1 to TRBJ2-6, with 10 bases fitting TRBD1. Germline trimming cut 4 bases from V and 1 base from J; bases unmatched to any gene: 11. The germline CDR1 and CDR2 sequences are SGHRS and YFSETQ. The CDR3 loop spans 19 amino acids. CDR3 residues: CASSRQGAESLSGANVLTF. CDR3 DNA sequence: TGCGCCAGCAGCAGACAGGGGGCGGAATCCCTTTCTGGGGCCAACGTCCTGACTTTC.

A single count supports this clone. The V call is TRBV4-1, the J call TRBJ2-1, with 8 bases lining up with TRBD1. With 4 bases clipped from V and 4 bases from J, the junction kept 6 bases outside the gene matches. This CDR3 is built from 15 residues. Germline V gene lookup returns CDR1 MGHRA and CDR2 YSYEKL. CDR3 sequence (DNA): TGCGCCAGCAGCCCCCCGGGACAGGTTTACAATGAGCAGTTCTTC. Translation gives CASSPPGQVYNEQFF.

The chain uses TRBV12-5 and TRBJ2-7, with 9 bases aligning to TRBD1. The CDR3 has 16 residues. The V gene end was trimmed by 6 bases and the J gene end by 1 base; junction bases not matched to a gene: 10. Germline V gene sequence: CDR1 LGHNT, CDR2 FRNRAP. CDR3 nucleotide sequence: TGTGCTAGTGGGGGGACAGGGCCGGCCCCGTCCTACGAGCAGTACGTC. It is translated as CASGGTGPAPSYEQYV.

This clone has more than one count but fewer than ten. The V and J genes are TRBV6-5 and TRBJ1-2; weak D call: TRBD1 (6 bases). The CDR3 contains 13 residues. V was cut by 5 bases and J by 3 bases, with 10 bases left in between. CDR1 is MNHEY, CDR2 SVGAGI, per germline. CDR3 nucleotides: TGTGCCAGCAGTCCCCACAGGGACTATGGCTACACCTTC. This gives the protein CASSPHRDYGYTF.

Points on this clone: Other nucleotide sequences from this sample produce the same CDR3. The chain combines TRBV7-9 with TRBJ2-3; D not resolved. Trimming shortened V by 1 base and J by 6 bases, and 8 bases separated the two germline ends. This CDR3 contains 13 residues. The V gene's germline CDR1 is SEHNR and CDR2 FQNEAQ (reference sequence). The CDR3 DNA reads TGTGCCAGCAGCTTAGTGGCCGGGGATACGCAGTATTTT. Amino acids: CASSLVAGDTQYF.